In this sample, the clone carrying this T cell receptor (beta chain) turned up many times. The target antigen is unknown. This entry comes from a study of T-cell reconstitution after alpha-beta-depleted transplantation in children. The library targeted TCRbeta and was prepared with unique molecular identifiers. TCRdb reanalysed the PCR reads using MiXCR and keeps one entry per CDR3 protein. The sample shows some 120,000 distinct CDR3 sequences, 9.5% to 10% of them seen only once. Study observations and caveats: T-cell counts and diversity at one year post-transplant came mainly from newly produced T cells. Alpha-beta T cells about two months after transplant reportedly derived from several hundred expanded graft clones. Surviving recipient T cells and thymic progenitors accounted for the high day-60 TCRbeta diversity observed in some patients.

This TCR was sampled from a girl under two years old who had a stem cell transplant for combined immunodeficiency, so the T cells may come from the graft donor. The specimen was PBMCs, mostly from graft donor cells, collected 180 days after TCRalphabeta/CD19-depleted stem cell transplant.

The CDR3, as DNA: TGCAGTGCTAGAAGTCGGATGAACACTGAAGCTTTCTTT. It is translated as CSARSRMNTEAFF. The V gene is TRBV20-1, the J gene TRBJ1-1, with D hard to call. Germline V CDR1 and CDR2: DFQATT, SNEGSKA (reference sequence). This CDR3 comprises 13 residues. Trimming stripped 2 bases from V and 0 bases from J, with 7 bases between.